The rows below give T cell receptor beta chains drawn from one sample of a study of response to subunit inactivated influenza vaccine. A single record per CDR3 protein comes from TCRdb applying MiXCR to the RT-PCR reads. The table has around 480,000 distinct CDR3 sequences, about 15% seen once; the top ten hold less than 4%. The input for sequencing was CD4+ T cells sorted from PBMCs, taken around 25 months after vaccination. The receptors were gathered from a man between 50 and 75 years old who received an inactivated influenza vaccine. CDR3s include the opening cysteine and the closing phenylalanine or tryptophan. D genes are given only for firm matches. Clone size is not always given. Where it is, it says once, few, many or a class for expanded clones.

TRBJ2-6 | few | - | TRBV4-3 | TGCGCCAGCAGCCACACAAGACCGGCCATCTCTGGGGCCAACGTCCTGACTTTC | CASSHTRPAISGANVLTF
TRBJ1-1 | - | - | TRBV14 | TGTGCCGGCAGCCAAGAGGTGCGAGCGGCTGAAGCTTTCTTT | CAGSQEVRAAEAFF
TRBJ2-5 | many | - | TRBV9 | TGTGCCAGCAGCGTAGGACCCCAAGAGACCCAGTACTTC | CASSVGPQETQYF
TRBJ2-1 | few | TRBD1 | TRBV13 | TGTGCCAGCAGCCTGGGGTTCAGGGGGCGCGGTGAGCAGTTCTTC | CASSLGFRGRGEQFF
TRBJ2-3 | few | - | TRBV24-1 | TGTGCCACCAAAGACTTAGACACAGATACGCAGTATTTT | CATKDLDTDTQYF
TRBJ2-1 | - | - | TRBV5-6 | TGTGCCAGCAGCTGGGACGACGATGAGCAGTTCTTC | CASSWDDDEQFF
TRBJ1-3 | few | - | TRBV3-1 | TGTGCCAGCAGCCCCAGGGCAAGGGCGAGCTCTGGAAACACCATATATTTT | CASSPRARASSGNTIYF
TRBJ1-6 | once | TRBD1 | TRBV6-1 | TGTGCCAGCAGTAGAGGACAGGGGGCTATTTCACCCCTCCACTTT | CASSRGQGAISPLHF
TRBJ2-6 | - | - | TRBV10-3 | TGTGCCATCAGTGAGTCCGAAGGGGCGGGGGCCAACGTCCTGACTTTC | CAISESEGAGANVLTF
TRBJ2-2 | few | - | TRBV29-1 | TGCAGCGTTGACGCCCGGGTGGGTAACACCGGGGAGCTGTTTTTT | CSVDARVGNTGELFF
TRBJ1-4 | many | - | TRBV29-1 | TGCAGCGTCTTAGGGGGGGGTGAAAAACTGTTTTTT | CSVLGGGEKLFF
TRBJ2-7 | few | - | TRBV28 | TGTGCCAGCAGTTTTTCCGCAGGCGGCTACGAGCAGTACTTC | CASSFSAGGYEQYF
TRBJ2-7 | few | TRBD2 | TRBV29-1 | TGCAGCGTTGCTAGCGGGAACGACGAGCAGTACTTC | CSVASGNDEQYF
TRBJ2-7 | - | - | TRBV28 | TGTGCCAGCAGTCCCAAGACAGGCAGGGGCCCCTACGAGCAGTACTTC | CASSPKTGRGPYEQYF
TRBJ2-7 | few | TRBD1 | TRBV27 | TGTGCCAGCAGTTCACAGGGGCACTACGAGCAGTACTTC | CASSSQGHYEQYF
TRBJ2-7 | - | - | TRBV6-1 | TGTGCCAGCAGTGAACTAACAGGTTGGGGGAGCTACGAGCAGTACTTC | CASSELTGWGSYEQYF
TRBJ1-3 | - | - | TRBV28 | TGTGCCAGTCGTTCGCCCGGGACACCTGGAAACACCATATATTTT | CASRSPGTPGNTIYF
TRBJ1-4 | few | TRBD1 | TRBV4-3 | TGCGCCAGCAGCCGGGTTCTGGGACAGGGAAGGGAAAAACTGTTTTTT | CASSRVLGQGREKLFF